The 8 T cell receptor beta chains presented below share a single source sample, sequenced in a study of identical twins. TCRdb reanalysed the 5' RACE reads using MiXCR and keeps one entry per CDR3 protein. The sample lists hundreds of thousands of distinct CDR3 sequences; more than 6.5% were seen once. These data were also filed under a second study, of yellow fever vaccine responses in identical twins.

Sequencing was done on a sample of PBMCs. These receptors all stem from a woman between 18 and 30 years old in good health.

In this sample, this clonotype turned up a few times. This chain connects TRBV28 to TRBJ2-1; possibly TRBD2 for D (6 bases). The CDR3 extends over 15 amino acids. Germline V lookup: CDR1 MDHEN, CDR2 SYDVKM. With 7 bases removed from V and 9 bases from J, the gap between germline ends came to 22 bases. The CDR3 region is CASTRISGTGGEQFF. The CDR3 coding sequence is TGTGCCAGCACCCGCATTAGCGGTACGGGCGGTGAGCAGTTCTTC.

This chain links TRBV23-1 with TRBJ2-7; no reliable D call. TRBV23-1 is given ORF status, its function remaining uncertain. The CDR3 contains 11 residues. V lost 4 bases to trimming and J lost 2 bases, with 3 bases between them. The CDR3 DNA is TGCGCCAGCAGTCTCCCCTACGAGCAGTACTTC. Translating it yields CASSLPYEQYF.

Ten or more counts support this clonotype. The gene calls are TRBV25-1 and TRBJ2-7, with D hard to call. The CDR3 runs 11 residues. The V and J ends lost 4 bases and 7 bases respectively, with 8 bases between them. From germline, CDR1 is MGHDK and CDR2 SYGVNS. The CDR3 loop reads CASSVSREQYF. The DNA for the CDR3 is TGTGCCAGCAGTGTCTCCCGGGAGCAGTACTTC.

This clonotype was recorded at least ten times. This chain connects TRBV28 to TRBJ1-2; D uncertain. Germline V gene sequence: CDR1 MDHEN, CDR2 SYDVKM. Trimming took 2 bases from V and 4 from J, leaving 14 bases between them. CDR3 length: 15 amino acids. The CDR3 DNA sequence: TGTGCCAGCAGTTTAATGCGCGCCGGGCCCTATGGCTACACCTTC. Translation gives CASSLMRAGPYGYTF.

This clonotype was detected many times. The chain carries TRBV28 and TRBJ2-5, with TRBD2 matching 7 bases. Germline-derived CDR1 and CDR2 are MDHEN and SYDVKM. The CDR3 runs 16 residues. Unmatched junction bases numbered 15, after V lost 6 bases and J lost 5 bases. CDR3 nucleotides: TGTGCCAGCAGGGAAAGACCGGGACTACCACCCGAGACCCAGTACTTC. This codes for CASRERPGLPPETQYF.

This rearrangement joins TRBV2 to TRBJ1-2; 7 bases line up with TRBD1. The CDR3 is 13 amino acids. The V segment lost 11 bases and the J segment 7 bases; nucleotides outside the gene matches: 13. CDR1 SNHLY and CDR2 FYNNEI come from the germline V gene. This CDR3 reads CALETGFYLGYTF. The CDR3 DNA reads as TGTGCCCTAGAGACAGGGTTCTATCTTGGCTACACCTTC.

The V and J genes are TRBV28 and TRBJ2-2, with D perhaps TRBD2 (6 bases). This CDR3 is built from 13 residues. V lost 7 bases to trimming and J lost 7 bases, with 13 bases between them. Germline V gene lookup returns CDR1 MDHEN and CDR2 SYDVKM. The CDR3 coding sequence is TGTGCCAGCATCGAGGCGGGGATCGGGGAGCTGTTTTTT. This gives the protein CASIEAGIGELFF.

Ten or more counts support this clonotype. V gene TRBV10-3 combines with J gene TRBJ2-3, with 10 bases lining up with TRBD2. The trim removed 7 bases at V and 3 bases at J, leaving 1 base unmatched. The CDR3 length is 13 residues. Germline assignment: CDR1 ENHRY and CDR2 SYGVKD. As DNA, the CDR3 is TGTGCCATCAAGACTAGCGGGACAGATACGCAGTATTTT. It translates to CAIKTSGTDTQYF.